The 32 T cell receptor beta chains below all came from one sample that was sequenced in a study of beta chain features in type 1 diabetes (dated by TCRdb to 2016 to 2019). Library preparation was by the immunoSEQ multiplex PCR assay. The High Capacity cDNA Reverse Transcription Kit was used to reverse transcribe all of the isolated RNA, meaning that expressed TCRB transcripts were what got sequenced. This is the immuneACCESS table as TCRdb keeps it, with only in-frame sequences that have V and J called. A part of the clones is gone; compared with another copy, unresolved V genes explain less than half, and the rest is unexplained. The sample profile shows fewer than 200,000 clones; 7.5% to 10% of them were found once. Clones ranked in the top ten supply nearly 0.65% of the sample. The source material was central memory CD4+ T cells from blood. The receptors originated from a man younger than 30 in good health.

The table lists this clone with a few counts. The chain recombines TRBV18 with TRBJ2-7; TRBD1 aligns across 7 bases. From germline, CDR1 is KGHSH and CDR2 LQKENI. V gave up 3 bases and J gave up 3 bases; unmatched junction bases: 5. This CDR3 has 14 residues. The CDR3 coding sequence is TGTGCCAGCTCACCCGACCGACAGGGCTACGAGCAGTACTTC. Protein sequence: CASSPDRQGYEQYF.

This sequence joins TRBV7-8 and TRBJ1-2; 11 nucleotides agree with TRBD1. The CDR3 totals 15 residues. Germline values: CDR1 SGHVS, CDR2 FQNEAQ. The trim removed 4 bases at V and 8 bases at J, leaving 9 bases unmatched. In nucleotides, the CDR3 is TGTGCCAGCAGCTCAACCATGGACAGGGGGCACGGCTACACCTTC. Protein product: CASSSTMDRGHGYTF.

J is TRBJ1-2 and V is TRBV6-6; 10 positions agree with TRBD1. Germline values: CDR1 MNHNY, CDR2 SVGAGI (reference sequence). With V trimmed by 6 bases and J by 6 bases, 4 bases remained unmatched. This CDR3 spans 13 amino acids. The CDR3 here is CASSGTGEDGYTF. The DNA for the CDR3 is TGTGCCAGCAGCGGGACAGGGGAAGATGGCTACACCTTC.

With regard to this clone: This sample includes further DNA sequences coding for the same CDR3. The chain joins TRBV18 to TRBJ2-7, with TRBD2 matching over 9 bases. The CDR3 has 15 amino acids. Germline V gene sequence: CDR1 KGHSH, CDR2 LQKENI. The V gene end was trimmed by 2 bases and the J gene end by 0 bases; junction bases not matched to a gene: 2. The CDR3 loop reads CASSPAGGPSYEQYF. The DNA for the CDR3 is TGTGCCAGCTCACCAGCGGGGGGGCCCTCCTACGAGCAGTACTTC.

The V gene is TRBV19, the J gene TRBJ2-3; possible D gene TRBD2, 5 bases. Deletions cut 6 bases from V and 7 bases from J, with 14 bases between. The CDR3 extends over 13 amino acids. Germline V gene data show CDR1 as LNHDA and CDR2 as SQIVND (reference sequence). The CDR3 region is CASSSPGSYTQYF. In nucleotides, the CDR3 is TGTGCCAGTAGCTCCCCTGGGAGCTATACGCAGTATTTT.

The chain uses TRBV7-2 and TRBJ2-7; 8 positions agree with TRBD1. The CDR3 length is 15 residues. The junction had 8 bases not matched to a gene; V was cut back by 3 bases and J by 4 bases. The germline V gene encodes CDR1 SGHTA and CDR2 FQGNSA. The CDR3 DNA follows: TGTGCCAGCAGCTTTCAGGGGGCGACGGGTTACGAGCAGTACTTC. Translating it yields CASSFQGATGYEQYF.

This clone was seen more than once but under ten times. This CDR3 reads CASSLTGPHEQYF. The CDR3 bases are TGTGCCAGCAGCTTAACAGGGCCCCACGAGCAGTACTTC. The chain links TRBV7-9 to TRBJ2-7, with a tentative D call TRBD1 (6 bases). The CDR3 length is 13 residues. CDR1 SEHNR and CDR2 FQNEAQ come from the germline V gene (reference sequence). The ends were cut back, 2 bases at V and 5 bases at J, with 10 bases in the middle.

This clone occurred a few times. This chain links TRBV28 with TRBJ2-1; the D gene is possibly TRBD2 (6 bases). The CDR3 totals 13 residues. With 8 bases removed from V and 5 bases from J, the gap between germline ends came to 13 bases. CDR1 is MDHEN, CDR2 SYDVKM, per germline. The CDR3 spells CASGGGNHNEQFF. DNA of the CDR3: TGTGCCAGCGGCGGAGGGAACCACAATGAGCAGTTCTTC.

This clone was observed at least ten times. V usage is TRBV11-2 and J usage is TRBJ2-7; the match to TRBD2 covers 12 bases. Germline assignment: CDR1 SGHAT and CDR2 FQNNGV. The CDR3 sequence is 15 residues long. V shed 1 base, J shed 4 bases, and the junction held 2 bases outside the gene matches. CDR3 sequence: CASSLVGLAGYEQYF. CDR3 nucleotides: TGTGCCAGCAGCTTAGTTGGACTAGCGGGATACGAGCAGTACTTC.

This sequence joins TRBV28 and TRBJ1-1; 12 bases align to TRBD1. Germline trimming cut 11 bases from V and 3 bases from J; bases unmatched to any gene: 7. Germline V gene data show CDR1 as MDHEN and CDR2 as SYDVKM. The length of the CDR3 is 14 residues. Written as DNA, the CDR3 is TGTGCCTACCGGGACAGGGGGCGGGACACTGAAGCTTTCTTT. Residues: CAYRDRGRDTEAFF.

In this sample, this clone turned up a few times. The V call is TRBV6-5, the J call TRBJ2-7; 8 bases line up with TRBD1. CDR1 MNHEY and CDR2 SVGAGI come from the germline V gene. CDR3 length: 14 residues. The J segment lost 1 base and the V segment lost 8 bases, leaving 7 bases of the junction unmatched. CDR3 amino acids: CASVGQDRSYEQYF. The CDR3 region has the DNA TGTGCCAGCGTGGGACAGGATCGTTCCTACGAGCAGTACTTC.

This clone was counted only a few times. The chain couples TRBV30 to TRBJ1-4, with D perhaps TRBD1 (6 bases). The CDR3 loop spans 13 amino acids. Germline V CDR1 and CDR2: GTSNPN, SVGIG (reference sequence). The germline V and J ends were trimmed by 6 bases and 5 bases, with 13 bases remaining between them. The CDR3 protein is CACPRGGNEKLFF. Here the CDR3 DNA reads TGTGCCTGCCCCCGGGGGGGCAATGAAAAACTGTTTTTT.

The chain has TRBV7-9 and TRBJ1-4; TRBD1 aligns across 7 bases. This CDR3 spans 15 amino acids. Looked up from germline, CDR1 is SEHNR and CDR2 is FQNEAQ (reference sequence). The J segment lost 6 bases and the V segment lost 5 bases, leaving 9 bases of the junction unmatched. The CDR3: CASSLQGSRDEKLFF. The CDR3 DNA reads as TGTGCCAGCAGCCTACAGGGGAGCCGGGATGAAAAACTGTTTTTT.

This clone has at least ten counts. This rearrangement joins TRBV18 to TRBJ1-2; tentative D call: TRBD1 (6 bases). Germline V gene data show CDR1 as KGHSH and CDR2 as LQKENI. The V and J ends lost 5 bases and 6 bases respectively, with 10 bases between them. The CDR3 spans 12 residues. The CDR3 region has the DNA TGTGCCAGCTCAGCGGACAGTGATGGCTACACCTTC. Translation gives CASSADSDGYTF.

This rearrangement joins TRBV7-2 to TRBJ1-1; 7 positions agree with TRBD1. The CDR3 is 13 amino acids. Germline trimming cut 6 bases from V and 1 base from J; bases unmatched to any gene: 2. Per germline, CDR1 SGHTA and CDR2 FQGNSA. In nucleotides, the CDR3 is TGTGCCAGCAGAAGGACAGGGAACACTGAAGCTTTCTTT. Its translation: CASRRTGNTEAFF.

This clone was counted between two and nine times. The chain recombines TRBV14 with TRBJ1-1; 10 bases are a match to TRBD1. After removal of 4 bases from V and 5 bases from J, the junction contained 7 bases not matched to a gene. The V gene's germline CDR1 is SGHDN and CDR2 FVKESK. CDR3 length equals 15 residues. As DNA, the CDR3 is TGTGCCAGCAGCCGACGACAGGGGGCTCGAACTGAAGCTTTCTTT. Amino acids: CASSRRQGARTEAFF.

The chain carries TRBV2 and TRBJ1-5; D is unclear. With 3 bases removed from V and 3 bases from J, the gap between germline ends came to 9 bases. The length of the CDR3 is 14 residues. Germline CDR1 reads SNHLY; CDR2 reads FYNNEI. CDR3 sequence (DNA): TGTGCCAGCAGTGAGGGCAGGAACAATCAGCCCCAGCATTTT. Translation gives CASSEGRNNQPQHF.

This clone was detected a few times. The rearrangement uses TRBV5-6 and TRBJ2-4; no firm D call. Germline V gene sequence: CDR1 SGHDT, CDR2 YYEEEE. Trimming removed 1 base at V and 8 bases at J, with 10 bases between. The CDR3 totals 13 residues. The CDR3 protein is CASSLTTEHIQYF. Here the CDR3 DNA reads TGTGCCAGCAGCTTGACGACTGAGCACATTCAGTACTTC.

This chain links TRBV27 with TRBJ2-1, with D tentatively TRBD2 (5 bases). The CDR3 sequence is 14 residues long. Germline loops: CDR1 MNHEY, CDR2 SMNVEV (reference sequence). V shed 3 bases and J shed 5 bases, with 11 bases lying between them. The CDR3 spells CASSLNRRNNEQFF. The DNA of the CDR3 is TGTGCCAGCAGTTTGAATAGGAGGAACAATGAGCAGTTCTTC.

In this sample, this clone turned up a few times. This rearrangement joins TRBV5-1 to TRBJ1-2; TRBD1 matches at 8 bases. Losses at the gene ends were 3 bases for V and 6 bases for J; bases not matched to a gene: 1. Germline-derived CDR1 and CDR2 are SGHRS and YFSETQ. CDR3 length: 12 amino acids. The CDR3 DNA reads TGCGCCAGCAGCTCGGACAGGGATGGCTACACCTTC. It codes for CASSSDRDGYTF.

This chain connects TRBV18 to TRBJ2-4; the D is unclear. CDR1 is KGHSH, CDR2 LQKENI, per germline. The CDR3 extends over 16 amino acids. Trimming took 3 bases from V and 0 from J, leaving 12 bases between them. CDR3 DNA sequence: TGTGCCAGCTCACCTAGCTTAAGACTAGCCAAAAACATTCAGTACTTC. The encoded protein is CASSPSLRLAKNIQYF.

This clone was observed a handful of times. The V call is TRBV5-6, the J call TRBJ1-1, with TRBD1 matching over 9 bases. This CDR3 is 18 amino acids long. Losses at the gene ends were 4 bases for V and 4 bases for J; bases not matched to a gene: 17. Germline CDR1 and CDR2: SGHDT and YYEEEE. CDR3 sequence reads: CASSNEGQGSYATTEAFF. CDR3 coding DNA: TGTGCCAGCAGCAACGAGGGACAGGGCTCGTACGCCACCACTGAAGCTTTCTTT.

The table lists this clone with a few counts. The gene calls are TRBV9 and TRBJ2-1; D may be TRBD2 (6 bases). The CDR3 spans 15 residues. Germline CDR1 and CDR2: SGDLS and YYNGEE. The V and J ends lost 2 bases and 4 bases respectively, with 13 bases between them. CDR3 nucleotides: TGTGCCAGCAGCGTGCGCGGGGACCGATACAATGAGCAGTTCTTC. This sequence encodes CASSVRGDRYNEQFF.

There are a few counts of this clone. The chain has TRBV5-1 and TRBJ1-1; D remains unclear. The V gene lost 3 bases and the J gene lost 3 bases, with 12 bases spanning the gap. Germline V CDR1 and CDR2: SGHRS, YFSETQ. This CDR3 region has 14 residues. The CDR3 loop reads CASSWGRDHTEAFF. The CDR3 DNA is TGCGCCAGCAGCTGGGGTCGGGATCACACTGAAGCTTTCTTT.

The J gene is TRBJ2-1, the V gene TRBV7-3, with a possible D match to TRBD2 (7 bases). CDR1 is SGHTA and CDR2 is FQGTGA in the germline V gene. Trimming stripped 5 bases from V and 0 bases from J, with 14 bases between. The CDR3 is made up of 16 amino acids. This chain's CDR3 is CASSPVGGASYNEQFF. CDR3 sequence (DNA): TGTGCCAGCAGCCCCGTGGGGGGGGCCTCCTACAATGAGCAGTTCTTC.

This rearrangement joins TRBV19 to TRBJ2-5, with D maybe TRBD2 (6 bases). The V end was cut by 7 bases, the J end by 5 bases, with 20 bases between. The CDR3 is made up of 15 amino acids. Germline CDR1 reads LNHDA; CDR2 reads SQIVND (reference sequence). The CDR3 DNA reads as TGTGCCAGTACCAATCGGCAGGGAGGAGGGGAGACCCAGTACTTC. It specifies CASTNRQGGGETQYF.

J is TRBJ1-5 and V is TRBV28; D remains unclear. The CDR3 is 14 residues long. Germline loops: CDR1 MDHEN, CDR2 SYDVKM. The V end lost 5 bases, the J end lost 6 bases, and 14 bases lay between the germline ends. The CDR3 spells CASSGGLLGQPQHF. CDR3 in DNA: TGTGCCAGCAGTGGCGGTCTATTGGGTCAGCCCCAGCATTTT.

The chain carries TRBV30 and TRBJ1-2; D is uncertain. Trimming stripped 1 base from V and 4 bases from J, with 7 bases between. The CDR3 length is 12 residues. Germline-derived CDR1 and CDR2 are GTSNPN and SVGIG (reference sequence). CDR3 sequence (DNA): TGTGCCTGGAGTGCCGGGGTCTATGGCTACACCTTC. This gives the protein CAWSAGVYGYTF.

The rearrangement links TRBV6-1 to TRBJ1-3, with a tentative D call TRBD1 (5 bases). V gave up 10 bases and J gave up 2 bases, with 15 bases separating them. Germline-derived CDR1 and CDR2 are MNHNS and SASEGT. CDR3 size: 14 residues. The CDR3 sequence is CATFGHSAGNTIYF. In DNA, the CDR3 is TGTGCCACCTTTGGACATAGTGCTGGAAACACCATATATTTT.

This clone has a handful of counts. The CDR3 region has the DNA TGTGCCAGCAGTACCGGGACTAGCGGGGGGTACAATGAGCAGTTCTTC. This sequence encodes CASSTGTSGGYNEQFF. The gene calls are TRBV7-2 and TRBJ2-1, with 15 bases fitting TRBD2. Germline assignment: CDR1 SGHTA and CDR2 FQGNSA. This CDR3 is 16 amino acids long. V lost 6 bases and J lost 4; bases outside the gene matches: 4.

The rearrangement links TRBV4-2 to TRBJ1-2; 11 bases match TRBD1. The length of the CDR3 is 15 residues. V shed 2 bases, J shed 7 bases, and the junction held 6 bases outside the gene matches. CDR1 is LGHNA and CDR2 is YNFKEQ in the germline V gene. CDR3 DNA: TGTGCCAGCAGCCAAAGTACCGGGACAGGGGGTGGCTACACCTTC. Amino acid sequence: CASSQSTGTGGGYTF.

The genes are TRBV6-5 and TRBJ1-4, with D maybe TRBD1 (6 bases). This CDR3 is 14 amino acids long. Germline V gene data show CDR1 as MNHEY and CDR2 as SVGAGI. Deletions cut 5 bases from V and 3 bases from J, with 10 bases between. The CDR3 is CASSPRQANEKLFF. CDR3 bases: TGTGCCAGCAGTCCACGACAGGCTAATGAAAAACTGTTTTTT.